The clone carrying this T cell receptor (beta chain) was observed a handful of times. Its cognate antigen is unknown. Two oligonucleotides, mixed equimolar, formed the beta constant-region primer covering TRBC1 and TRBC2. Ligation attached a single-stranded oligonucleotide with a 12-nucleotide UMI and the SP2 primer to the cDNA 3' end. Using its own MiXCR run on the UMI-ligation and nested PCR reads, TCRdb lists one record per CDR3 protein. The table includes 140,000 to 150,000 distinct CDR3 sequences, about a sixth detected once. The data belong to a study of naive and memory T cell subsets. Germline CDR1 and CDR2: SQVTM and ANQGSEA. The CDR3 runs 12 residues. Trimming stripped 3 bases from V and 1 base from J, with 6 bases between. The study's findings and limits: Diversity fell and Gini index rose from naive through CM, EM, EMRA.

This clonotype was sampled from a human donor in good health. The V call is TRBV29-1, the J call TRBJ1-1, with a weak D call TRBD1 (5 bases). Input material: naive CD4+ T cells from blood. This CDR3 reads CSVEGGNTEAFF. In DNA form, the CDR3 reads TGCAGCGTTGAGGGGGGGAACACTGAAGCTTTCTTT.